This passage covers 23 T cell receptor beta chains from one sample sequenced in a study of shared clonotypes between healthy human individuals. Profiling relied on immunoSEQ multiplex PCR, and the TCRdb table lists in-frame clones only, not all of them. Of about 980,000 clones listed, approximately 80% are singletons. Sequencing was carried out using memory CD4+ T cells sorted from blood. The subset was: CD45RA-negative fraction. Receptors originate from a man aged 18 to 30 in good health.

Turning to this clone: This sample includes further DNA sequences coding for the same CDR3. The chain uses TRBV6-5 and TRBJ1-1, with TRBD1 matching 7 bases. Looked up from germline, CDR1 is MNHEY and CDR2 is SVGAGI. The CDR3 is 15 amino acids. Trimming at V came to 0 bases and at J to 1 base, leaving 2 bases not matched to a gene. CDR3 DNA sequence: TGTGCCAGCAGTTACTCGAGGGGGCAGAACACTGAAGCTTTCTTT. It encodes CASSYSRGQNTEAFF.

This clone has only a few counts. This chain connects TRBV2 to TRBJ1-3, with D uncertain. V was shortened by 5 bases and J by 4 bases, with 12 bases between the two germline ends. This CDR3 comprises 14 residues. Germline loops: CDR1 SNHLY, CDR2 FYNNEI. The CDR3 nucleotides are TGTGCCAGCAGTAGGGAAGGGTCAGGAAACACCATATATTTT. It specifies CASSREGSGNTIYF.

This clone was seen repeatedly, ten times or more. The chain is built from TRBV18 and TRBJ2-1; TRBD1 aligns across 10 bases. V lost 2 bases, J lost 2 bases, and 6 bases stayed unmatched. This CDR3 contains 17 residues. CDR1 and CDR2 from the germline V gene are KGHSH and LQKENI. DNA for the CDR3: TGTGCCAGCTCACCAGCGGACAGGGGGATTACCTACAATGAGCAGTTCTTC. This gives the protein CASSPADRGITYNEQFF.

The chain joins TRBV4-3 to TRBJ1-5, with TRBD1 matching 7 bases. The CDR3 runs 14 residues. In germline, CDR1 is LGHNA, CDR2 YSLEER. V was pared by 1 base and J by 10 bases, with 7 bases of the junction left unmatched. The CDR3 bases are TGCGCCAGCAGCCAAGCGGCAGGGGGAGACCCCCAGCATTTT. It specifies CASSQAAGGDPQHF.

The chain is built from TRBV28 and TRBJ1-5; no firm D call. Germline CDR1 and CDR2: MDHEN and SYDVKM. The CDR3 has 16 amino acids. The V end was cut by 6 bases, the J end by 4 bases, with 19 bases between. In DNA form, the CDR3 reads TGTGCCAGCAGCCTAACCGGACCCTCCGGAAATCAGCCCCAGCATTTT. Its protein product is CASSLTGPSGNQPQHF.

V is TRBV11-2 and J is TRBJ2-5, with 10 bases aligning to TRBD2. CDR1 is SGHAT and CDR2 is FQNNGV in the germline V gene. This CDR3 is built from 17 residues. V was clipped by 0 bases and J by 1 base; unmatched bases: 5. This CDR3 reads CASSLDRASGGQETQYF. Written as DNA, the CDR3 is TGTGCCAGCAGCTTAGATAGGGCTAGCGGGGGCCAAGAGACCCAGTACTTC.

This clone was observed a few times. The V and J genes are TRBV12-5 and TRBJ1-1, with a tentative D call TRBD1 (5 bases). Trimming shortened V by 2 bases and J by 1 base, and 14 bases separated the two germline ends. This CDR3 comprises 16 residues. Germline values: CDR1 LGHNT, CDR2 FRNRAP. CDR3 coding DNA: TGTGCTAGTGGTTTGTCATTGACAGTTCAGAACACTGAAGCTTTCTTT. Amino acid sequence: CASGLSLTVQNTEAFF.

This CDR3 reads CASSSGRGAYGYTF. As DNA, the CDR3 is TGTGCCAGCAGCTCCGGCCGGGGTGCCTATGGCTACACCTTC. This chain links TRBV6-5 with TRBJ1-2; unclear D gene. The germline CDR1 and CDR2 sequences are MNHEY and SVGAGI. Trimming pared 6 bases from V and 4 bases from J, leaving 15 bases between. The CDR3 is 14 amino acids.

This sequence joins TRBV5-1 and TRBJ1-1, with 8 nucleotides matching TRBD1. Germline V gene sequence: CDR1 SGHRS, CDR2 YFSETQ. The CDR3 has 15 residues. V lost 3 bases to trimming and J lost 1 base; unmatched junction nucleotides: 5. In DNA form, the CDR3 reads TGCGCCAGCAGCTCGACAGGGGACACGAACACTGAAGCTTTCTTT. Residues: CASSSTGDTNTEAFF.

This clone appeared a few times. The V gene is TRBV28, the J gene TRBJ1-1; tentative D call: TRBD1 (5 bases). CDR3 length equals 13 residues. V was clipped by 5 bases and J by 10 bases, with 17 bases between them. Germline V gene sequence: CDR1 MDHEN, CDR2 SYDVKM. CDR3 in amino acids: CASSDRGPVGAFF. DNA of the CDR3: TGTGCCAGCAGTGACCGGGGACCGGTCGGAGCTTTCTTT.

This clone appeared many times. This chain links TRBV2 with TRBJ2-7, with D possibly called TRBD1 or TRBD2 (5 bases each). Germline V gene sequence: CDR1 SNHLY, CDR2 FYNNEI. CDR3 size: 15 residues. Trimming removed 6 bases at V and 1 base at J, with 16 bases between. DNA for the CDR3: TGTGCCAGCAGGGTTTCAGGGAGCAGGTCCTACGAGCAGTACTTC. Protein product: CASRVSGSRSYEQYF. Variable domain in full (rest from reference TRBV2 and TRBJ2-7): EPEVTQTPSHQVTQMGQEVILRCVPISNHLYFYWYRQILGQKVEFLVSFYNNEISEKSEIFDDQFSVERPDGSNFTLKIRSTKLEDSAMYFCASRVSGSRSYEQYFGPGTRLTVT.

This clone appeared a few times. V and J are TRBV29-1 and TRBJ1-2; TRBD1 is a possible D gene (5 bases). Trimming removed 6 bases from V and 7 bases from J, with 12 bases in between. Germline assignment: CDR1 SQVTM and CDR2 ANQGSEA. The CDR3 spans 11 residues. The CDR3 protein is CSVVRGFGYTF. For the CDR3, the DNA is TGCAGCGTGGTGCGGGGGTTTGGCTACACCTTC.

The V and J genes are TRBV19 and TRBJ1-1; D is undetermined. Germline V gene lookup returns CDR1 LNHDA and CDR2 SQIVND (reference sequence). The CDR3 is made up of 15 amino acids. V lost 6 bases and J 0 bases, leaving 14 bases between the germline ends. CDR3 protein: CASSYIGRVNTEAFF. The CDR3 coding sequence is TGTGCCAGTAGCTATATAGGACGGGTGAACACTGAAGCTTTCTTT.

This chain joins TRBV10-3 and TRBJ2-7; perhaps TRBD1 as D (6 bases). The CDR3 sequence is 14 residues long. Trimming took off 8 bases at V and 0 bases at J, with 14 bases between the two ends. From germline, CDR1 is ENHRY and CDR2 SYGVKD. The CDR3 nucleotides are TGTGCCATCGGGGACACAGACAACTCCTACGAGCAGTACTTC. It specifies CAIGDTDNSYEQYF.

This chain joins TRBV7-6 and TRBJ2-2, with unresolved D. V shed 1 base and J shed 4 bases, with 7 bases lying between them. This CDR3 has 14 amino acids. Germline V lookup: CDR1 SGHVS, CDR2 FNYEAQ. CDR3 amino acids: CASSLGLPTGELFF. The CDR3 DNA is TGTGCCAGCAGCTTAGGACTGCCCACCGGGGAGCTGTTTTTT.

This chain connects TRBV28 to TRBJ1-1; 7 nucleotides align to TRBD1. Looked up from germline, CDR1 is MDHEN and CDR2 is SYDVKM. V trimming: 8 bases; J trimming: 13 bases; junction bases outside the gene matches: 10. This CDR3 contains 11 residues. CDR3 residues: CASRARDSDFF. CDR3 in DNA: TGTGCCAGCCGCGCGCGGGACAGCGATTTCTTT.

The chain employs TRBV7-6 and TRBJ2-7; TRBD2 matches 7 bases. CDR1 and CDR2 (germline): SGHVS, FNYEAQ. There are 15 residues in the CDR3. Trimming took 5 bases from V and 1 from J; bases not matched to a gene: 8. CDR3: CASSQVAGDSYEQYF. The CDR3 region has the DNA TGTGCCAGCAGCCAGGTGGCGGGAGATTCCTACGAGCAGTACTTC.

The V call is TRBV27, the J call TRBJ1-5, with D maybe TRBD1 (6 bases). V lost 2 bases and J 1 base, leaving 18 bases between the germline ends. Germline CDR1 and CDR2: MNHEY and SMNVEV (reference sequence). The CDR3 is 18 residues long. The CDR3 nucleotides are TGTGCCAGCAGTTTAGACCGGCCCGGCAGGGGAAGCAATCAGCCCCAGCATTTT. Translating gives CASSLDRPGRGSNQPQHF.

The rearrangement uses TRBV15 and TRBJ1-3; D unresolved. Germline V gene data show CDR1 as LNHNV and CDR2 as YYDKDF (reference sequence). With 5 bases removed from V and 12 bases from J, the gap between germline ends came to 17 bases. This CDR3 spans 13 amino acids. CDR3 sequence (DNA): TGTGCCACCAGCCAGTCACCGTCTAAGGGCATATATTTT. Translation gives CATSQSPSKGIYF.

A single count supports this clone. Written as DNA, the CDR3 is TGTGCCAGCAGCTTTTCTGGGGCAGGAGATGAGCAGTTCTTC. Its translation is CASSFSGAGDEQFF. The rearrangement links TRBV5-6 to TRBJ2-1, with D perhaps matching TRBD1 (5 bases). V dropped 2 bases and J dropped 8 bases, with 14 bases sitting between them. Germline V gene data show CDR1 as SGHDT and CDR2 as YYEEEE. CDR3 length: 14 amino acids.

The genes are TRBV5-1 and TRBJ1-6, with D tentatively TRBD1 (6 bases). With 2 bases removed from V and 5 bases from J, the gap between germline ends came to 14 bases. Germline V lookup: CDR1 SGHRS, CDR2 YFSETQ. This CDR3 has 16 amino acids. In DNA form, the CDR3 reads TGCGCCAGCAGCTTACAGGGAACCGTTGATAATTCACCCCTCCACTTT. Its protein product is CASSLQGTVDNSPLHF.

This chain links TRBV5-1 with TRBJ2-3; TRBD1 might be the D (5 bases). The CDR3 is 15 amino acids. Trimming took off 1 base at V and 5 bases at J, with 14 bases between the two ends. Germline lookup yields CDR1 SGHRS and CDR2 YFSETQ. The CDR3 loop reads CASSLRGERVDTQYF. DNA for the CDR3: TGCGCCAGCAGCTTGAGGGGCGAACGGGTAGATACGCAGTATTTT.

This clone has just a few counts. The V call is TRBV30, the J call TRBJ2-7, with D unresolved. With 2 bases removed from V and 2 bases from J, the gap between germline ends came to 10 bases. Germline CDR1 is GTSNPN and CDR2 is SVGIG (reference sequence). The CDR3 runs to 13 residues. CDR3 sequence: CAWSTGSPYEQYF. CDR3 nucleotide sequence: TGTGCCTGGAGTACTGGGTCCCCCTACGAGCAGTACTTC.